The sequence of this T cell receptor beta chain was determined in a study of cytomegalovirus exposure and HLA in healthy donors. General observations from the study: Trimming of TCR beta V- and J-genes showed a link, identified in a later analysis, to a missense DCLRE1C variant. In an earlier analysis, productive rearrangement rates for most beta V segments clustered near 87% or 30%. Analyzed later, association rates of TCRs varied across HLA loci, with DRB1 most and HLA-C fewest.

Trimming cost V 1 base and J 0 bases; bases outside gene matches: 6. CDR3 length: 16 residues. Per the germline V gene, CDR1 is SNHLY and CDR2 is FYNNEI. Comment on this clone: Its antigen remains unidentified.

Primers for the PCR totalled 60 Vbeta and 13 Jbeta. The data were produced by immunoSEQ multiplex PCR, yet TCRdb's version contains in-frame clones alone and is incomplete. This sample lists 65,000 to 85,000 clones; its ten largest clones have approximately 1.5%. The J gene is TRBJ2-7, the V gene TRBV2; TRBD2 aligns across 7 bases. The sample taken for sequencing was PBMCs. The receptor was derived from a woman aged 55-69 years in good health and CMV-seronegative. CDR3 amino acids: CASSEDLADSSYEQYF. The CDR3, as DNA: TGTGCCAGCAGTGAAGACCTAGCGGACTCCTCCTACGAGCAGTACTTC.